This paragraph reports one TCR beta chain. Its target is not known. The authors made the TRB cDNA libraries by 5' RACE using UMI labels. For each CDR3 protein, TCRdb gives one entry from its re-call of the 5' RACE reads, without DNA. Listed are 150,000 to 180,000 distinct CDR3 sequences; approximately 0.5% falls within the top ten. Within the CD8+ T cell compartment, naive cells were CD45RO-CCR7+CD27+CD95-. The data belong to a study of CXCR3-negative and CXCR3-positive naive CD8 T cells. The overall study: The dataset comprises about 135 million TRB reads in total, with about 1.5 +/- 0.3 million reads per library. Study observations and caveats: Diversity ran similarly high across both naive subsets but far lower in memory CD8+ cells. A higher hydrophobicity marked the TRB CDR3s of CXCR3-positive naive cells versus CXCR3-negative naive cells. Memory, not naive, CXCR3-negative and CXCR3-positive cells differed in TRBV-TRBJ usage.

There are 15 residues in the CDR3. The rearrangement uses TRBV23-1 and TRBJ1-1. TRBV23-1 is flagged as an ORF with uncertain function. This TCR came from a human donor in good health. Some clones in this sample may be carry-over from other donors' samples. Specimen: naive CXCR3+ CD8+ T cells from blood. The subset denotes: CD45RO-CCR7+CD27+CD95- naive CD8+ T cells expressing CXCR3 (TNR3+). The CDR3 is CASSRSLNLNTEAFF.